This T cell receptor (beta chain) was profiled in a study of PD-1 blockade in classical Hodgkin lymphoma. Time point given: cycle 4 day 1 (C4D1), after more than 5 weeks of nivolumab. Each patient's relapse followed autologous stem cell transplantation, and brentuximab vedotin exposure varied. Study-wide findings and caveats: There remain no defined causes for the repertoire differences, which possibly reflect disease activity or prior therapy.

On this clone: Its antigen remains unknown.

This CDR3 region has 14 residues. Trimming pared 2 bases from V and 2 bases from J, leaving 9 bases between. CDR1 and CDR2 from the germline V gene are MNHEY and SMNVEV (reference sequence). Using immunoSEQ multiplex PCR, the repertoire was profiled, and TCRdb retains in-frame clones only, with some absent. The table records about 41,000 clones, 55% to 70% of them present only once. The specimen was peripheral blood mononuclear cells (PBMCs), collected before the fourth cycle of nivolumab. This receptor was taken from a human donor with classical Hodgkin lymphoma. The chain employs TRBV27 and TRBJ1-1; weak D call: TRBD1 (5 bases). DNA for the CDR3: TGTGCCAGCAGTTTACAGGGAGTTAACACTGAAGCTTTCTTT. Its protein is CASSLQGVNTEAFF.